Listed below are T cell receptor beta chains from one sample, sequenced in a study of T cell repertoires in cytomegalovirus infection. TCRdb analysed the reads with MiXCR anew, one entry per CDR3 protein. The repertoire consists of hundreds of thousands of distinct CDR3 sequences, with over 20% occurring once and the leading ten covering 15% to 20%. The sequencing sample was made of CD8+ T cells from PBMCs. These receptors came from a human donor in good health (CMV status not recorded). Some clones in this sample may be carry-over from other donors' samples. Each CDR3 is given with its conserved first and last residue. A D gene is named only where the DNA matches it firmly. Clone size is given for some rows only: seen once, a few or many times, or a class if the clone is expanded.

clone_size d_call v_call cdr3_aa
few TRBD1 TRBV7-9 CASSHGTGENTEAFF
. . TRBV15 CATSIPNQPQHF
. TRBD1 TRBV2 CASSAGQMNTEAFF
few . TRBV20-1 CSARDLWGMNTEAFF
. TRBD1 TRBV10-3 CAIKRTGGLGETQYF
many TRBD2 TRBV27 CASSPGGVGNEQFF
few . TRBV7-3 CASSSAAGYEQYF
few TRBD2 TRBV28 CASSLLSSGGVIVKNIQYF
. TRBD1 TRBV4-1 CASSQAPGQTDNSPLHF
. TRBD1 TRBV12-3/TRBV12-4 CASSTGTGGPEAFF
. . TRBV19 CASSIGTANYGYTF
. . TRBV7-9 CASSRGGAYNEQFF
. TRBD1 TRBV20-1 CSARDSEGQPNQPQHF
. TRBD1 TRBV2 CASPFQGAWTEAFF
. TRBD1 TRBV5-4 CASSLDRGRGAKNIQYF
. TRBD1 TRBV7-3 CASSPRTGELEDTEAFF
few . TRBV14 CASSPSGIRGEQFF
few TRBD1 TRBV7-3 CASSPTGDYGYTF
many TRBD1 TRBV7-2 CASSLARGRSTEAFF
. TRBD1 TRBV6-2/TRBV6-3 CASSTRDRGFNYGYTF
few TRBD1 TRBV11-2 CASSLDNRGRATNEKLFF
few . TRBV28 CASTKGRYNPYTEAFF
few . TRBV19 CASSPTTETYSPLHF
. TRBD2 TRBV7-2 CASSLGSGGFFTDTQYF
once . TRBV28 CASKGILNTEAFF
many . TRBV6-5 CASSYSTNMNTEAFF
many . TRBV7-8 CASSLDPAYEQYF
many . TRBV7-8 CASSLGGSASTDTQYF
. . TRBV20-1 CSVGVPNTGELFF
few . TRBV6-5 CASSYATFRADTQYF
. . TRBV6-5 CASLPGGGTEAFF
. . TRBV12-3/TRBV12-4 CASRGRGGQPQHF
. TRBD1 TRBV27 CASRGGQDNEQFF
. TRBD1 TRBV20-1 CSARVGDRGLSYEQYF
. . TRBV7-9 CASSAGPIPGPDYGYTF
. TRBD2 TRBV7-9 CASGLVANTGELFF
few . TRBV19 CASFEPGQNTEAFF
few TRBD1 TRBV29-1 CSVGQGDTGELFF
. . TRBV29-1 CSVEDPRRRANYGYTF
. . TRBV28 CASKLGNDNEKLFF
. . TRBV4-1 CASSQERKGNEQFF
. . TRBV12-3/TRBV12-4 CASSLVGGNEKLFF
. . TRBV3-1 CASSQVGPGDEKLFF
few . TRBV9 CASSVMEVNTEAFF
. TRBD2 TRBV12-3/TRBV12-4 CASSSPGLGAPETQYF
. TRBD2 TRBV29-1 CSKAASGGMNNEQFF
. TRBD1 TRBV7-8 CASSPHIGTGYQPQHF
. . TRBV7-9 CASSLTYGDTQYF
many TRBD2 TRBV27 CASSSRLAGVLGEQYF
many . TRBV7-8 CASSLGGWTEIPNQPQHF
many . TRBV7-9 CASSSDRLAALAETQYF
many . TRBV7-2 CASSLAFNQPQHF
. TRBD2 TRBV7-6 CASSLRLRGGEGTGELFF
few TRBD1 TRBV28 CAMSRGSTVVSNEQFF
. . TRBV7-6 CASSVPTNLYGYTF
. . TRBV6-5 CASSYSTGPYYEQYF
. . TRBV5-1 CASSLLAANTGELFF